This T cell receptor beta chain stems from a study of blood T cells in healthy people across ages. For the second PCR, which ran for roughly 7 to 11 cycles, a sample-barcoded 5' primer and a J-beta primer mix were used. TCRdb redid the calling of the 5' RACE reads with MiXCR, one entry per CDR3 protein. The sample includes about 670,000 distinct CDR3 sequences, 40% to 65% of them seen just once. This clonotype has at least ten counts. Its target is unknown. The CDR3 totals 14 residues. The ends were cut back, 1 base at V and 4 bases at J, with 10 bases in the middle. CDR1 LGHDT and CDR2 YNNKEL come from the germline V gene (reference sequence). Peripheral blood, around 10 milliliters per donor, was collected. Study results and caveats: It was the long-lived donors that had more naive CD4+ cells and higher diversity than aged donors. Observed TCR beta diversity showed a strong correlation with the percentage of naive T cells as measured by flow cytometry. Unsorted PBMCs ruled out conclusive naive versus antigen-experienced comparison.

This sequence joins TRBV3-1 and TRBJ1-2; no clear D gene. The clonotype originates from an elderly woman in good health. The specimen sequenced was blood. The DNA for the CDR3 is TGTGCCAGCAGCCAAGGGGAGGGTTCCTATGGCTACACCTTC. Translating gives CASSQGEGSYGYTF. The whole variable domain, remainder taken from reference TRBV3-1 and TRBJ1-2, is DTAVSQTPKYLVTQMGNDKSIKCEQNLGHDTMYWYKQDSKKFLKIMFSYNNKELIINETVPNRFSPKSPDKAHLNLHINSLELGDSAVYFCASSQGEGSYGYTFGSGTRLTVV.